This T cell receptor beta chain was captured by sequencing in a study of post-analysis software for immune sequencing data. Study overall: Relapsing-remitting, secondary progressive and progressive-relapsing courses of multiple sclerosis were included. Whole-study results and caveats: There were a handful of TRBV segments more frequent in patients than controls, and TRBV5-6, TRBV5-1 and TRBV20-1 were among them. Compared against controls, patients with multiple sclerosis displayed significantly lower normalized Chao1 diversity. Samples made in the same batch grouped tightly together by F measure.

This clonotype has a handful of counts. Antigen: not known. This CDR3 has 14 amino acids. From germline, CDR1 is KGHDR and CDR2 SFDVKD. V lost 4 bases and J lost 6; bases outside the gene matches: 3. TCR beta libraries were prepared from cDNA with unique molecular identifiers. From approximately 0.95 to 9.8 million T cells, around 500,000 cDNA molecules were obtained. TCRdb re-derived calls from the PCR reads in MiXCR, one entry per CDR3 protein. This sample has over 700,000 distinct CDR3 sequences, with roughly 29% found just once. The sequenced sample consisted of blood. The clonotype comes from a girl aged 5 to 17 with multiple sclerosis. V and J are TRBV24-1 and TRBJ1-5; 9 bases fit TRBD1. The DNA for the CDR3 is TGTGCCACCAGTGACAGACAGGGGGGTCAGCCCCAGCATTTT. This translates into CATSDRQGGQPQHF.